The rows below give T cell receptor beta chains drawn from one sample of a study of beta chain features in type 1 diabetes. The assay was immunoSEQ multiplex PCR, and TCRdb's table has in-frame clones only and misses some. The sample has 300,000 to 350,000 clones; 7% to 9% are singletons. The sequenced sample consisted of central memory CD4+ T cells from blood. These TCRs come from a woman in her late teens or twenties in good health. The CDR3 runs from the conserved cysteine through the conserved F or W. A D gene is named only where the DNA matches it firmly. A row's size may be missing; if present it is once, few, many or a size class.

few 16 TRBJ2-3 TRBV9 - CASSATSQGSTDTQYF TGTGCCAGCAGCGCCACCTCCCAGGGGAGCACAGATACGCAGTATTTT
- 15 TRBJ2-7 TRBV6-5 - CASSYSILDSYEQYF TGTGCCAGCAGTTACTCGATCCTCGACTCCTACGAGCAGTACTTC
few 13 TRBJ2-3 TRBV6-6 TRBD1 CASSWDRADTQYF TGTGCCAGCAGCTGGGACAGGGCAGATACGCAGTATTTT
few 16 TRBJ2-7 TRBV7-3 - CASSPLGPPDRYEQYF TGTGCCAGCAGCCCGTTGGGACCGCCTGACCGCTACGAGCAGTACTTC
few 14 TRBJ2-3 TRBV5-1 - CASSNPASTDTQYF TGCGCCAGCAGCAACCCTGCTAGCACAGATACGCAGTATTTT
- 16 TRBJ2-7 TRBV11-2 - CASSLVGSGSSYEQYF TGTGCCAGCAGCTTAGTGGGTAGCGGATCGTCCTACGAGCAGTACTTC
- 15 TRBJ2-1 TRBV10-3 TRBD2 CAISISGTSFHEQFF TGTGCCATCAGTATTTCCGGGACTAGCTTCCATGAGCAGTTCTTC
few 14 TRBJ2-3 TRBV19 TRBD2 CASKREVGTDTQYF TGTGCCAGTAAACGGGAGGTGGGCACAGATACGCAGTATTTT
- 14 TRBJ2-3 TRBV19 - CASSGGPGTDTQYF TGTGCCAGTAGCGGAGGGCCTGGCACAGATACGCAGTATTTT
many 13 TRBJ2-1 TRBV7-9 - CASSFPTVGDAVF TGTGCCAGCAGCTTCCCAACGGTCGGGGACGCCGTCTTC
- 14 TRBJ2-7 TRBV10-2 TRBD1 CAIRAGTGGYEQYF TGCGCCATACGAGCCGGGACAGGGGGTTACGAGCAGTACTTC
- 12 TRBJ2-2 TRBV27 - CASSPYTGELFF TGTGCCAGCAGTCCGTACACCGGGGAGCTGTTTTTT
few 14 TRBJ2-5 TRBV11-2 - CASSLVRRQETQYF TGTGCCAGCAGCTTAGTAAGGAGACAAGAGACCCAGTACTTC
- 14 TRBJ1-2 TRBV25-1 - CASSETASSYGYTF TGTGCCAGCAGTGAAACAGCTTCGTCCTATGGCTACACCTTC
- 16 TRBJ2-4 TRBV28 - CASSPYRTALGNIQYF TGTGCCAGCAGTCCGTATCGAACAGCCCTCGGAAACATTCAGTACTTC
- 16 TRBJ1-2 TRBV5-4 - CASSQRSRATDGGYTF TGCGCCAGCAGCCAACGGAGCAGGGCTACCGACGGTGGCTACACCTTC
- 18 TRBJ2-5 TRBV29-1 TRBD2 CSVEGSSGTSGREETQYF TGCAGCGTTGAAGGGTCGAGCGGGACTAGCGGGAGGGAAGAGACCCAGTACTTC
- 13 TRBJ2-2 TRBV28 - CASSLKGTGELFF TGTGCCAGCAGTTTAAAGGGCACCGGGGAGCTGTTTTTT
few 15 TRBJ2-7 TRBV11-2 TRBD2 CASSPFGAGADEQYF TGTGCCAGCAGCCCATTCGGGGCGGGAGCGGACGAGCAGTACTTC
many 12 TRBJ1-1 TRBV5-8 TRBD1 CASSSQGTEAFF TGTGCCAGCAGCTCACAGGGGACTGAAGCTTTCTTT
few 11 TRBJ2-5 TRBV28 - CASRASREQYF TGTGCCAGCAGAGCATCGAGGGAGCAGTACTTC
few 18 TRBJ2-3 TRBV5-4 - CASSLASRGALGTDTQYF TGTGCCAGCAGCTTGGCCTCGAGAGGGGCTTTGGGCACAGATACGCAGTATTTT
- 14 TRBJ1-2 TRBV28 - CASSLSQFLYGYTF TGTGCCAGCAGTTTATCGCAGTTCCTATATGGCTACACCTTC
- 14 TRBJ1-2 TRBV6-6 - CASSYNSRAIRYTF TGTGCCAGCAGTTACAACAGCAGGGCCATCCGCTACACCTTC
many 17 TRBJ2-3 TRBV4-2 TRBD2 CASSQDHGPSGRNTQYF TGTGCCAGCAGCCAAGATCATGGTCCTAGCGGGAGAAATACGCAGTATTTT
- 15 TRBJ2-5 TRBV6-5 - CASSPGQVGQETQYF TGTGCCAGCAGTCCCGGACAAGTAGGTCAAGAGACCCAGTACTTC
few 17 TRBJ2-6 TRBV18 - CASSPRTQVSGANVLTF TGTGCCAGCTCACCAAGGACCCAAGTCTCTGGGGCCAACGTCCTGACTTTC
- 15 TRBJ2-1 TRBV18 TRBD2 CASSPNGLADNEQFF TGTGCCAGCTCACCTAACGGACTAGCGGACAATGAGCAGTTCTTC
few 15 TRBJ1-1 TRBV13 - CASSLAGTRYTEAFF TGTGCCAGCAGCTTGGCCGGGACCCGATACACTGAAGCTTTCTTT
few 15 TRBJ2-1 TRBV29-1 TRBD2 CSVESLAGGVNEQFF TGCAGCGTTGAAAGTTTAGCGGGAGGGGTCAATGAGCAGTTCTTC
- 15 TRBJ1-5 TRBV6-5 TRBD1 CASRKQGGSNQPQHF TGTGCCAGCAGAAAACAGGGGGGGAGCAATCAGCCCCAGCATTTT
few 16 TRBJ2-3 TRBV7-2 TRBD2 CASSSRLAGVVDTQYF TGTGCCAGCAGCTCCCGACTAGCGGGAGTGGTAGATACGCAGTATTTT
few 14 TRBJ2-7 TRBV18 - CASSPGVSSYEQYF TGTGCCAGCTCACCAGGGGTATCGTCCTACGAGCAGTACTTC
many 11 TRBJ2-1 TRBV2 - CASRFHNEQFF TGTGCCAGCAGGTTTCACAATGAGCAGTTCTTC
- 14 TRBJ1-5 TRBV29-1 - CSVLIRGVNQPQHF TGCAGCGTTCTGATACGGGGAGTCAATCAGCCCCAGCATTTT
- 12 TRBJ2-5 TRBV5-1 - CASSLRRETQYF TGCGCCAGCAGCCTGCGACGAGAGACCCAGTACTTC
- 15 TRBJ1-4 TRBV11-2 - CASSLLGGTNEKLFF TGTGCCAGCAGCTTACTTGGAGGGACTAATGAAAAACTGTTTTTT
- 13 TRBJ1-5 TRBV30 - CAWSVLFVQPQHF TGTGCCTGGAGTGTACTTTTCGTTCAGCCCCAGCATTTT
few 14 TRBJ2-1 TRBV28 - CASSSSDLRNEQFF TGTGCCAGCAGTTCTAGCGATCTACGGAATGAGCAGTTCTTC
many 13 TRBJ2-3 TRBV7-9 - CASSLAITDTQYF TGTGCCAGCAGCTTAGCAATCACAGATACGCAGTATTTT
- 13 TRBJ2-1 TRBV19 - CASRKDNFNEQFF TGTGCCAGTAGAAAGGACAACTTCAATGAGCAGTTCTTC
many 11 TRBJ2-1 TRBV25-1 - CASSGYNEQFF TGTGCCAGCAGTGGATACAATGAGCAGTTCTTC
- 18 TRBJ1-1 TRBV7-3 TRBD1 CASSLNGTGGPLNTEAFF TGTGCCAGCAGCTTAAACGGGACAGGAGGTCCCCTGAACACTGAAGCTTTCTTT
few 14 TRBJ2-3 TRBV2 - CASSVGPTSEAQYF TGTGCCAGCAGTGTGGGCCCTACCTCGGAGGCGCAGTATTTT
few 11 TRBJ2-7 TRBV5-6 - CASSQHREQYF TGTGCCAGCAGCCAACATCGGGAGCAGTACTTC
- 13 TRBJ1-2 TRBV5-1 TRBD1 CASSLTGAYGYTF TGTGCCAGCAGCTTGACAGGGGCCTATGGCTACACCTTC
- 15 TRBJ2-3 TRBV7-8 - CASSLAPISTDTQYF TGTGCCAGCAGCTTAGCCCCAATCAGCACAGATACGCAGTATTTT
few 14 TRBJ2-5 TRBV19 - CASSIRGWQETQYF TGTGCCAGTAGTATCAGGGGATGGCAAGAGACCCAGTACTTC
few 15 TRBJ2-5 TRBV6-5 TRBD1 CASRRRQGAWETQYF TGTGCCAGCAGGAGAAGACAGGGGGCTTGGGAGACCCAGTACTTC
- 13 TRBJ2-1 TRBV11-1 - CASSFPGSAEQFF TGTGCCAGCAGCTTCCCCGGATCCGCTGAGCAGTTCTTC
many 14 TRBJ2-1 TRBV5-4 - CASSLVRGGNEQFF TGTGCCAGCAGCTTGGTCCGGGGTGGGAATGAGCAGTTCTTC
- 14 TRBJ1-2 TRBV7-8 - CASSLLQGNYGYTF TGTGCCAGCAGCTTACTCCAGGGCAACTATGGCTACACCTTC
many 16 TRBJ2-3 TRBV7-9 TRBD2 CASSLVAGGPVDTQYF TGTGCCAGCAGCTTAGTGGCGGGAGGGCCGGTGGATACGCAGTATTTT
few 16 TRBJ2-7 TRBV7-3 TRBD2 CASSPNGLAGVHEQYF TGTGCCAGCAGCCCGAACGGACTAGCGGGAGTCCACGAGCAGTACTTC
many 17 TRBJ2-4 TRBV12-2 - CASRSYRTGGAGNIQYF TGTGCAAGTCGCTCTTACCGTACAGGGGGCGCAGGAAACATTCAGTACTTC
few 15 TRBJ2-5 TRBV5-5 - CASSSVDSPPETQYF TGTGCCAGCAGCTCGGTGGACTCCCCGCCGGAGACCCAGTACTTC
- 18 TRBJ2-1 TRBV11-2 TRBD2 CASSLVLAGELSYNEQFF TGTGCCAGCAGCTTAGTATTGGCGGGAGAGCTCTCCTACAATGAGCAGTTCTTC